These T cell receptor beta chains were read from a single sample in a study of T cell responses to AZD1222 COVID-19 vaccine. Profiled with immunoSEQ multiplex PCR; TCRdb holds only in-frame clones, not every one. The repertoire holds some 60,000 clones, with around 80% as singletons. Sequencing used peripheral blood, obtained on day 0 of AZD1222 vaccination. These receptors were obtained from an adult in good health. Each CDR3 is given with its conserved first and last residue. The D gene is left open where the match is weak. The listing skips clone size in some rows; elsewhere it reads once, few, many or a size class.

d_call	clone_size	j_call	v_call	cdr3_aa	cdr3_nt
.	once	TRBJ1-1	TRBV28	CASTAGGANTEAFF	TGTGCCAGCACCGCCGGAGGGGCGAACACTGAAGCTTTCTTT
.	.	TRBJ1-6	TRBV4-1	CASSRDSSPGLSSPLHF	TGCGCCAGCAGCCGCGATTCCAGCCCAGGTCTATCGTCACCCCTCCACTTT
.	.	TRBJ2-1	TRBV19	CASSDSAATPSEQFF	TGTGCCAGTAGTGACTCCGCGGCCACCCCCAGTGAGCAGTTCTTC
TRBD2	.	TRBJ2-7	TRBV6-5	CASSYGASGSYEQYF	TGTGCCAGCAGTTACGGGGCTAGCGGGAGCTACGAGCAGTACTTC
TRBD1	.	TRBJ2-3	TRBV5-4	CASSLGQGTTDTQYF	TGTGCCAGCAGCCTGGGACAGGGCACCACAGATACGCAGTATTTT
.	.	TRBJ1-1	TRBV6-4	CASSDGTGGSTEAFF	TGTGCCAGCAGTGACGGGACGGGAGGAAGTACTGAAGCTTTCTTT
.	.	TRBJ2-3	TRBV7-3	CASSFRLSSTDTQYF	TGTGCCAGCAGCTTCCGGCTATCTAGCACAGATACGCAGTATTTT
.	.	TRBJ1-1	TRBV3-1/TRBV3-2	CASSQGGGTEAFF	TGTGCCAGCAGCCAGGGGGGGGGCACTGAAGCTTTCTTT
TRBD1	.	TRBJ1-1	TRBV7-9	CASSPYGDREDTEAFF	TGTGCCAGCAGTCCCTATGGAGACAGGGAGGATACTGAAGCTTTCTTT
.	.	TRBJ2-2	TRBV28	CASAGLAPNTGELFF	TGTGCCAGCGCGGGCCTAGCGCCGAACACCGGGGAGCTGTTTTTT
TRBD1	.	TRBJ1-5	TRBV20-1	CSASDRGQPQHF	TGCAGTGCTAGTGACAGGGGTCAGCCCCAGCATTTT
.	.	TRBJ1-4	TRBV7-2	CASSLVGIPSEKLFF	TGTGCCAGCAGCTTAGTGGGGATCCCAAGTGAAAAACTGTTTTTT
.	.	TRBJ1-6	TRBV2	CASSEVANSPLHF	TGTGCCAGCAGTGAAGTTGCAAATTCACCCCTCCACTTT
.	.	TRBJ1-1	TRBV6-2/TRBV6-3	CASSYSGGRNTEAFF	TGTGCCAGCAGTTATTCGGGTGGGAGGAACACTGAAGCTTTCTTT
.	.	TRBJ1-5	TRBV30	CAWSGNSNQPQHF	TGTGCCTGGAGTGGGAATAGCAATCAGCCCCAGCATTTT
TRBD1	few	TRBJ1-5	TRBV19	CASSLDRAKDQPQHF	TGTGCCAGTAGTTTGGACAGGGCGAAGGATCAGCCCCAGCATTTT
.	.	TRBJ2-7	TRBV12-5	CASGLVRVSRESYEQYF	TGTGCTAGTGGTTTGGTACGTGTCTCGAGGGAATCCTACGAGCAGTACTTC
TRBD2	few	TRBJ2-5	TRBV28	CASSQTSGQETQYF	TGTGCCAGCAGTCAGACTAGCGGCCAAGAGACCCAGTACTTC
.	.	TRBJ1-1	TRBV29-1	CSVEGERAEAFF	TGCAGCGTTGAGGGGGAGAGGGCTGAAGCTTTCTTT
.	.	TRBJ2-5	TRBV7-8	CASSPTGTLTQYF	TGTGCCAGCAGCCCAACCGGGACCCTTACCCAGTACTTC
TRBD1	.	TRBJ1-5	TRBV5-1	CASSLRQGGQPQHF	TGCGCCAGCAGCTTACGACAGGGCGGCCAGCCCCAGCATTTT
.	.	TRBJ2-7	TRBV5-4	CASSLTGPLSYEQYF	TGTGCCAGCAGCTTGACAGGCCCACTCTCCTACGAGCAGTACTTC
TRBD1	.	TRBJ2-5	TRBV29-1	CSVVRDRQTQYF	TGCAGCGTTGTCCGGGACAGGCAAACCCAGTACTTC
TRBD1	.	TRBJ1-1	TRBV30	CAWTLEGASSGAFF	TGTGCCTGGACCCTAGAGGGGGCATCGTCTGGGGCTTTCTTT
TRBD1	.	TRBJ1-4	TRBV9	CASSVGGTGVEKLFF	TGTGCCAGCAGCGTAGGGGGGACAGGGGTAGAAAAACTGTTTTTT
TRBD2	few	TRBJ2-3	TRBV6-2/TRBV6-3	CASSPYRTSGSTDTQYF	TGTGCCAGCAGTCCCTACCGGACTAGCGGGAGTACAGATACGCAGTATTTT
.	few	TRBJ2-2	TRBV11-2	CASSSLTGYTGELFF	TGTGCCAGCAGCTCCTTGACGGGGTATACCGGGGAGCTGTTTTTT
TRBD1	.	TRBJ2-2	TRBV29-1	CSVGRPGGTGELFF	TGCAGCGTTGGTCGACCAGGGGGTACCGGGGAGCTGTTTTTT
.	.	TRBJ1-1	TRBV25-1	CASSEEREAFF	TGTGCCAGCAGTGAGGAAAGGGAGGCTTTCTTT
TRBD2	.	TRBJ2-3	TRBV5-1	CASSLEVGGPTDTQYF	TGCGCCAGCAGCTTGGAGGTGGGAGGGCCGACAGATACGCAGTATTTT
TRBD1	.	TRBJ2-2	TRBV5-1	CASRPRGRDTGELFF	TGCGCCAGCAGGCCTAGGGGGCGCGACACCGGGGAGCTGTTTTTT
.	.	TRBJ2-7	TRBV5-5	CASSLSGGAYEQYF	TGTGCCAGCAGCTTGTCTGGGGGAGCCTACGAGCAGTACTTC
.	.	TRBJ1-4	TRBV5-6	CASSLYITTNEKLFF	TGTGCCAGCAGCTTATACATTACAACTAATGAAAAACTGTTTTTT
.	.	TRBJ1-2	TRBV6-1	CASEAPYGYTF	TGTGCCAGCGAAGCGCCCTATGGCTACACCTTC
TRBD2	few	TRBJ2-7	TRBV19	CASSRLAGTSAYEQYF	TGTGCCAGTAGTCGACTAGCGGGAACCTCAGCCTACGAGCAGTACTTC
.	.	TRBJ2-6	TRBV30	CAPGEALNTGANVLTF	TGTGCCCCCGGAGAGGCTTTGAATACTGGGGCCAACGTCCTGACTTTC
.	.	TRBJ2-7	TRBV7-2	CASSLGEAYEQYF	TGTGCCAGCAGCTTAGGGGAAGCCTACGAGCAGTACTTC
.	.	TRBJ1-5	TRBV19	CASTLSPGPNQPQHF	TGTGCCAGTACCTTATCACCGGGACCTAATCAGCCCCAGCATTTT
TRBD2	.	TRBJ2-1	TRBV7-9	CASSLSLAGLYNEQFF	TGTGCCAGCAGCTTAAGTTTAGCGGGGCTATACAATGAGCAGTTCTTC
TRBD1	.	TRBJ1-1	TRBV13	CASSPSLDRGLKAFF	TGTGCCAGCAGCCCTAGCCTGGACAGGGGATTGAAAGCTTTCTTT
.	.	TRBJ2-3	TRBV7-9	CASSLFPIGRTDTQYF	TGTGCCAGCAGCTTATTCCCGATAGGTCGCACAGATACGCAGTATTTT
.	.	TRBJ1-1	TRBV12-3/TRBV12-4	CASVRRGETEAFF	TGTGCCAGCGTTCGCCGAGGGGAAACTGAAGCTTTCTTT
.	.	TRBJ1-1	TRBV12-3/TRBV12-4	CASSFIPGREAFF	TGTGCCAGCAGTTTTATACCGGGCAGGGAAGCTTTCTTT
TRBD1	.	TRBJ1-1	TRBV4-2	CASSQLAGGVNTEAFF	TGTGCCAGCAGCCAGCTCGCAGGGGGGGTGAACACTGAAGCTTTCTTT
.	.	TRBJ2-3	TRBV5-3	CARSLDTSRPDTQYF	TGTGCCAGAAGCTTGGATACTAGTCGGCCAGATACGCAGTATTTT
.	.	TRBJ1-2	TRBV3-1/TRBV3-2	CASSQDRAILGYTF	TGTGCCAGCAGCCAAGACAGGGCAATACTGGGCTACACCTTC
.	.	TRBJ1-4	TRBV6-5	CAVRDRISEKLFF	TGTGCCGTACGAGACAGGATTAGCGAAAAACTGTTTTTT